These 25 T cell receptor beta chains were sequenced from one sample in a study of control samples from healthy donors and cancer patients. Profiled with immunoSEQ multiplex PCR; TCRdb holds only in-frame clones, not every one. Of 70,000 to 80,000 clones listed, roughly 90% are singletons. Sequenced sample: PBMCs. The receptors originated from a woman aged 55-69 years with head and neck cancer.

The chain couples TRBV7-2 to TRBJ2-5, with TRBD1 as a possible D gene (5 bases). Trimming took off 5 bases at V and 2 bases at J, with 12 bases between the two ends. The CDR3 length is 14 residues. Germline values: CDR1 SGHTA, CDR2 FQGNSA. The DNA of the CDR3 is TGTGCCAGCAGCCAGCAAGGGGTGCAAGAGACCCAGTACTTC. Protein: CASSQQGVQETQYF.

This chain links TRBV6-5 with TRBJ1-4; D not resolved. The germline V gene encodes CDR1 MNHEY and CDR2 SVGAGI. The V end lost 2 bases, the J end lost 1 base, and 8 bases lay between the germline ends. This CDR3 is 15 amino acids long. Here the CDR3 reads CASSYRRGTNEKLFF. The DNA for the CDR3 is TGTGCCAGCAGTTACCGACGAGGAACTAATGAAAAACTGTTTTTT.

The chain employs TRBV5-5 and TRBJ2-5; D uncertain. Germline-derived CDR1 and CDR2 are SGHKS and YYEKEE (reference sequence). The CDR3 contains 12 residues. V dropped 5 bases and J dropped 5 bases, with 10 bases sitting between them. The CDR3 spells CASRVSYETQYF. The CDR3 nucleotides read TGTGCCAGCAGAGTCTCCTATGAGACCCAGTACTTC.

The gene calls are TRBV2 and TRBJ2-1; 7 nucleotides agree with TRBD2. CDR3 length: 16 amino acids. Per the germline V gene, CDR1 is SNHLY and CDR2 is FYNNEI. With 6 bases clipped from V and 2 bases from J, the junction kept 10 bases outside the gene matches. In DNA form, the CDR3 reads TGTGCCAGCAGAAAAAGACTAGCCTTAACCTACAATGAGCAGTTCTTC. Its protein is CASRKRLALTYNEQFF.

The chain couples TRBV30 to TRBJ2-3, with 8 bases matching TRBD2. The V segment lost 3 bases and the J segment 0 bases; nucleotides outside the gene matches: 8. Germline V gives CDR1 GTSNPN, CDR2 SVGIG (reference sequence). CDR3 length: 16 amino acids. The CDR3 DNA reads as TGTGCCTGGAGAGGTGGTACGGGAGGGAGCACAGATACGCAGTATTTT. As protein: CAWRGGTGGSTDTQYF.

The V and J genes are TRBV19 and TRBJ2-1, with D possibly matching TRBD2 (6 bases). Germline-derived CDR1 and CDR2 are LNHDA and SQIVND (reference sequence). V was pared by 7 bases and J by 4 bases, with 20 bases between. This CDR3 comprises 16 residues. The CDR3 here is CASTPRRAGNYNEQFF. The CDR3 DNA sequence: TGTGCCAGTACCCCTAGGAGAGCGGGTAATTACAATGAGCAGTTCTTC.

This clone has just one count. The chain joins TRBV7-8 to TRBJ2-2; D is undetermined. V lost 4 bases and J 2 bases, leaving 8 bases between the germline ends. CDR1 and CDR2 from the germline V gene are SGHVS and FQNEAQ. The CDR3 spans 14 residues. The DNA for the CDR3 is TGTGCCAGCAGCTCCGACGGAAACACCGGGGAGCTGTTTTTT. It encodes CASSSDGNTGELFF.

The genes are TRBV9 and TRBJ2-5, with D maybe TRBD1 (5 bases). The CDR3 has 17 amino acids. Germline-derived CDR1 and CDR2 are SGDLS and YYNGEE. Trimming left V 1 base short and J 5 bases short, with 21 bases between. In DNA, the CDR3 is TGTGCCAGCAGCGTAAAGACCACGTGGCAGGGTGGGGAGACCCAGTACTTC. As protein: CASSVKTTWQGGETQYF. The whole variable domain, filled in from reference TRBV9 and TRBJ2-5, reads DSGVTQTPKHLITATGQRVTLRCSPRSGDLSVYWYQQSLDQGLQFLIQYYNGEERAKGNILERFSAQQFPDLHSELNLSSLELGDSALYFCASSVKTTWQGGETQYFGPGTRLLVL.

The chain links TRBV5-6 to TRBJ2-3; 8 bases match TRBD2. The CDR3 sequence is 17 residues long. Germline V gene data show CDR1 as SGHDT and CDR2 as YYEEEE. V shed 2 bases, J shed 4 bases, and the junction held 12 bases outside the gene matches. CDR3 amino acids: CASSFGVRAGGADTQYF. DNA of the CDR3: TGTGCCAGCAGCTTTGGCGTTAGGGCGGGAGGAGCAGATACGCAGTATTTT.

The chain combines TRBV14 with TRBJ2-7; TRBD2 matches at 8 bases. Germline V gene sequence: CDR1 SGHDN, CDR2 FVKESK. The CDR3 extends over 15 amino acids. The trim removed 3 bases at V and 1 base at J, leaving 5 bases unmatched. CDR3 sequence: CASSHASGRSYEQYF. For the CDR3, the DNA is TGTGCCAGCAGCCACGCCAGCGGGAGATCCTACGAGCAGTACTTC.

This CDR3 reads CASSTVGFGGSRAYEQYF. The CDR3 DNA reads TGTGCCAGCAGCACAGTAGGCTTCGGCGGGAGTCGCGCCTACGAGCAGTACTTC. This rearrangement joins TRBV7-9 to TRBJ2-7, with 7 bases that match TRBD2. CDR3 size: 18 residues. Trimming removed 5 bases from V and 2 bases from J; junction bases left unmatched: 18. Germline loops: CDR1 SEHNR, CDR2 FQNEAQ (reference sequence).

This clone showed up just once. The genes are TRBV28 and TRBJ2-7, with D maybe TRBD2 (6 bases). This CDR3 contains 14 residues. V lost 2 bases and J 5 bases, leaving 13 bases between the germline ends. The germline gives CDR1 MDHEN, CDR2 SYDVKM. The DNA for the CDR3 is TGTGCCAGCAGTTTAGGGGGGACCATCCACGAGCAGTACTTC. It codes for CASSLGGTIHEQYF.

The CDR3 nucleotides are TGTGCCACTACTCCGGGCTCGCGAGGGACCGGGGAGCTGTTTTTT. The encoded protein is CATTPGSRGTGELFF. The rearrangement links TRBV6-5 to TRBJ2-2, with D perhaps matching TRBD2 (5 bases). Germline CDR1 is MNHEY and CDR2 is SVGAGI. The CDR3 has 15 residues. Deletions cut 10 bases from V and 5 bases from J, with 20 bases between.

Only one count was recorded for this clone. The gene calls are TRBV19 and TRBJ2-2, with 7 bases fitting TRBD2. Looked up from germline, CDR1 is LNHDA and CDR2 is SQIVND (reference sequence). The CDR3 is 12 residues long. J gave up 6 bases and V 7 bases, and 2 bases lay outside the gene matches. For the CDR3, the DNA is TGTGCCAGTATGGGGGGGGCCGGGGAGCTGTTTTTT. It codes for CASMGGAGELFF.

The chain uses TRBV28 and TRBJ2-1, with 15 bases fitting TRBD2. Germline loops: CDR1 MDHEN, CDR2 SYDVKM. The CDR3 spans 14 residues. V shed 5 bases, J shed 15 bases, and the junction held 8 bases outside the gene matches. The CDR3 loop reads CASSRTSGRDHPFF. The DNA for the CDR3 is TGTGCCAGCAGTCGGACTAGCGGGAGGGATCATCCGTTCTTC.

The chain combines TRBV5-1 with TRBJ2-7; D is possibly TRBD1 (5 bases). In germline, CDR1 is SGHRS, CDR2 YFSETQ. This CDR3 is built from 14 residues. V was trimmed by 0 bases and J by 0 bases, leaving 7 bases between them. The CDR3 DNA reads TGCGCCAGCAGCTTGGTCGACAGCTCCTACGAGCAGTACTTC. Its protein is CASSLVDSSYEQYF.

The chain carries TRBV7-9 and TRBJ2-3, with 10 bases matching TRBD1. CDR3 length: 14 residues. CDR1 is SEHNR and CDR2 is FQNEAQ in the germline V gene (reference sequence). Unmatched junction bases numbered 3, after V lost 5 bases and J lost 4 bases. The CDR3 reads CASSEGTGADTQYF. As DNA, the CDR3 is TGTGCCAGCAGCGAAGGGACAGGGGCAGATACGCAGTATTTT.

The genes are TRBV19 and TRBJ2-3; 10 bases fit TRBD2. V lost 5 bases and J lost 7; bases outside the gene matches: 9. The CDR3 spans 15 residues. Germline V gives CDR1 LNHDA, CDR2 SQIVND (reference sequence). CDR3 loop: CASSALAGAGHTQYF. DNA for the CDR3: TGTGCCAGTAGTGCCCTAGCGGGAGCGGGCCATACGCAGTATTTT.

This chain connects TRBV11-1 to TRBJ2-1; the D gene is possibly TRBD1 (6 bases). CDR3 size: 13 residues. The germline V gene has CDR1 SGHAT and CDR2 FQDESV (reference sequence). Between the trimmed V and J ends, which lost 3 bases and 9 bases, there was a span of 12 bases. CDR3 bases: TGTGCCAGCAGCTTCAGGGGCCGCGGTGAGCAGTTCTTC. Its translation: CASSFRGRGEQFF.

The gene calls are TRBV6-5 and TRBJ1-1; possibly TRBD1 for D (5 bases). V lost 5 bases and J 1 base, leaving 11 bases between the germline ends. The germline CDR1 and CDR2 sequences are MNHEY and SVGAGI. The CDR3 totals 14 residues. This chain's CDR3 is CASSRDVSNTEAFF. CDR3 nucleotides: TGTGCCAGCAGTCGGGACGTGTCGAACACTGAAGCTTTCTTT.

This chain uses TRBV23-1 with TRBJ2-6; the D gene could be TRBD1 or TRBD2 (5 bases each). TRBV23-1 is an ORF for which the function is uncertain. V shed 2 bases and J shed 0 bases, with 11 bases lying between them. The CDR3 sequence is 17 residues long. CDR3 loop: CASSQGGVSSGANVLTF. The CDR3, as DNA: TGCGCCAGCAGTCAAGGGGGAGTTTCCTCTGGGGCCAACGTCCTGACTTTC.

This chain uses TRBV7-9 with TRBJ2-7; TRBD2 aligns across 7 bases. CDR3 length equals 15 residues. The junction had 9 bases not matched to a gene; V was cut back by 1 base and J by 6 bases. Germline V gene data show CDR1 as SEHNR and CDR2 as FQNEAQ (reference sequence). This CDR3 reads CASSLGGSLQFEQYF. For the CDR3, the DNA is TGTGCCAGCAGCTTAGGCGGGAGTCTTCAGTTCGAGCAGTACTTC.

The genes are TRBV21-1 and TRBJ2-2; the table's D call, TRBD2, has no DNA check behind it. TRBV21-1 is a pseudogene. This CDR3 has 16 amino acids. The CDR3 here is CASSPGLAQNTGELFF. The DNA for the CDR3 is TGTGCCAGCAGTCCCGGACTAGCGCAGAACACCGGGGAGCTGTTTTTT.

This clone was seen only a few times. The chain employs TRBV4-2 and TRBJ2-7, with 12 bases lining up with TRBD1. V shed 4 bases and J 5 bases; nucleotides not matched to a gene: 3. In germline, CDR1 is LGHNA, CDR2 YNFKEQ. The CDR3 has 14 residues. CDR3 sequence (DNA): TGTGCCAGCAGCCCGGGACAGGGGGCAGACGAGCAGTACTTC. Translating gives CASSPGQGADEQYF.

The chain uses TRBV4-3 and TRBJ2-2; D perhaps matches TRBD2 (6 bases). V was clipped by 3 bases and J by 4 bases, with 15 bases between them. The CDR3 length is 16 residues. From germline, CDR1 is LGHNA and CDR2 YSLEER. Here the CDR3 reads CASSQQSVGGTGELFF. In DNA, the CDR3 is TGCGCCAGCAGCCAGCAGTCTGTCGGGGGCACCGGGGAGCTGTTTTTT.